This TCR beta chain was recovered during a study of blood T cell repertoires in COVID-19. How the authors handled the data: Estimation of nucleated cell counts relied on the amplification of reference gene primers. Profiling relied on immunoSEQ multiplex PCR, and the TCRdb table lists in-frame clones only, not all of them. That table is the source of V, J and clone size, and D and trimming were worked out from the DNA. The profile shows some 250,000 clones, over 65% of them singletons. The specimen was peripheral blood. This TCR came from an elderly woman with acute or convalescent COVID-19.

CDR3 sequence reads: CAISESLPGQGAYTF. Written as DNA, the CDR3 is TGTGCCATCAGTGAGTCCTTGCCGGGACAGGGGGCATACACCTTC. The V and J genes are TRBV10-3 and TRBJ1-2; 12 positions match TRBD1. Trimming took 0 bases from V and 11 from J; bases not matched to a gene: 7. The CDR3 extends over 15 amino acids. Looked up from germline, CDR1 is ENHRY and CDR2 is SYGVKD.